This T cell receptor (beta chain) was documented in a study of cytotoxic CD8 clonotypes in ibrutinib-treated CLL. Germline values: CDR1 SGDLS, CDR2 YYNGEE. This CDR3 contains 13 residues. V was pared by 1 base and J by 4 bases, with 1 base of the junction left unmatched. The data were produced by immunoSEQ multiplex PCR, yet TCRdb's version contains in-frame clones alone and is incomplete. Of approximately 130,000 clones listed, around 80% are singletons. The chain has TRBV9 and TRBJ2-5; 7 nucleotides align to TRBD1. The source was PBMCs, collected after 24 months of ibrutinib treatment. The sequence came from a human donor with chronic lymphocytic leukemia. CDR3 protein: CASSVRTGETQYF. For the CDR3, the DNA is TGTGCCAGCAGCGTACGGACAGGAGAGACCCAGTACTTC. Using reference TRBV9 and TRBJ2-5 for the parts outside the CDR3, the full variable domain is DSGVTQTPKHLITATGQRVTLRCSPRSGDLSVYWYQQSLDQGLQFLIQYYNGEERAKGNILERFSAQQFPDLHSELNLSSLELGDSALYFCASSVRTGETQYFGPGTRLLVL.